The 12 T cell receptor beta chains presented below share a single source sample, sequenced in a study of blood T cell repertoires in COVID-19. Using immunoSEQ multiplex PCR, the repertoire was profiled, and TCRdb retains in-frame clones only, with some absent. The sample shows 270,000 or so clones, around 88% of them seen only once. The specimen was peripheral blood. These receptors were obtained from a man aged 40-50 years with acute or convalescent COVID-19.

V gene TRBV5-6 combines with J gene TRBJ2-7, with D possibly matching TRBD1 (5 bases). The germline gives CDR1 SGHDT, CDR2 YYEEEE. The V gene lost 1 base and the J gene lost 6 bases, with 17 bases spanning the gap. The CDR3 extends over 15 amino acids. CDR3 nucleotide sequence: TGTGCCAGCAGCTTGTCAGGGCTCCGCAGGATCGAGCAGTACTTC. This translates into CASSLSGLRRIEQYF.

The genes are TRBV6-5 and TRBJ1-2; a weak D match, TRBD1 (6 bases). The CDR3 is made up of 14 amino acids. Germline-derived CDR1 and CDR2 are MNHEY and SVGAGI. V was trimmed by 10 bases and J by 7 bases, leaving 22 bases between them. The CDR3, as DNA: TGTGCCACCAACCCACGAGGGGGTGTTCGTGGCTACACCTTC. Amino acids: CATNPRGGVRGYTF.

V and J are TRBV5-1 and TRBJ1-2, with 10 bases that match TRBD1. The CDR3 covers 14 residues. Germline CDR1 reads SGHRS; CDR2 reads YFSETQ. V lost 5 bases to trimming and J lost 6 bases; unmatched junction nucleotides: 7. The CDR3 loop reads CASRGTGAGDGYTF. The CDR3 DNA is TGCGCCAGCAGGGGGACAGGGGCCGGGGATGGCTACACCTTC.

The chain has TRBV2 and TRBJ1-1; the D gene is possibly TRBD1 (5 bases). Looked up from germline, CDR1 is SNHLY and CDR2 is FYNNEI. CDR3 length: 14 amino acids. V lost 8 bases to trimming and J lost 4 bases, with 17 bases between them. CDR3 bases: TGTGCCAGCTACATCCAGGGCCTGAGCACTGAAGCTTTCTTT. Translated: CASYIQGLSTEAFF.

The gene calls are TRBV24-1 and TRBJ1-1; D unclear. V shed 10 bases and J shed 1 base, with 12 bases lying between them. Germline V gives CDR1 KGHDR, CDR2 SFDVKD. The CDR3 totals 13 residues. CDR3 DNA sequence: TGTGCCACTATTGGCCCCGAGAACACTGAAGCTTTCTTT. Translating gives CATIGPENTEAFF.

J is TRBJ2-7 and V is TRBV5-8, with D perhaps TRBD1 (6 bases). V was shortened by 4 bases and J by 10 bases, with 12 bases between the two germline ends. Germline-derived CDR1 and CDR2 are SGHTS and YDEGEE. This CDR3 has 11 amino acids. The chain's CDR3 is CASSPDRPQYF. The CDR3 nucleotides are TGTGCCAGCAGCCCCGACAGGCCTCAGTACTTC.

The chain links TRBV5-1 to TRBJ2-7; D is uncertain. Trimming stripped 7 bases from V and 1 base from J, with 9 bases between. Germline lookup yields CDR1 SGHRS and CDR2 YFSETQ. The CDR3 contains 12 residues. This CDR3 reads CASGPGSYEQYF. CDR3 DNA: TGCGCCAGCGGGCCTGGATCCTACGAGCAGTACTTC.

V usage is TRBV7-9 and J usage is TRBJ2-1; TRBD2 aligns across 10 bases. Germline V gene data show CDR1 as SEHNR and CDR2 as FQNEAQ (reference sequence). Unmatched junction bases numbered 6, after V lost 2 bases and J lost 8 bases. The CDR3 spans 15 residues. The CDR3 region has the DNA TGTGCCAGCAGCTTATATGTAGCGGGGGGACATGAGCAGTTCTTC. The encoded protein is CASSLYVAGGHEQFF.

CDR3 amino acids: CASSQQGMNTEAFF. CDR3 DNA: TGTGCCAGCTCACAACAGGGCATGAACACTGAAGCTTTCTTT. The chain couples TRBV18 to TRBJ1-1, with D possibly being TRBD1 (6 bases). The V gene's germline CDR1 is KGHSH and CDR2 LQKENI. The CDR3 loop spans 14 amino acids. V was clipped by 4 bases and J by 0 bases, with 9 bases between them. Based on the CDR3 plus reference TRBV18 and TRBJ1-1, the full variable domain is NAGVMQNPRHLVRRRGQEARLRCSPMKGHSHVYWYRQLPEEGLKFMVYLQKENIIDESGMPKERFSAEFPKEGPSILRIQQVVRGDSAAYFCASSQQGMNTEAFFGQGTRLTVV.

The chain carries TRBV13 and TRBJ1-1; D ambiguous. V was shortened by 8 bases and J by 2 bases, with 6 bases between the two germline ends. The germline CDR1 and CDR2 sequences are PRHDT and FYEKMQ (reference sequence). The CDR3 contains 11 residues. CDR3 loop: CASLDNTEAFF. The CDR3 DNA follows: TGTGCCAGCTTAGATAACACTGAAGCTTTCTTT.

The CDR3 here is CASSPLGGGAVLYEQYF. DNA for the CDR3: TGTGCCAGCAGCCCCCTCGGCGGGGGGGCGGTCCTCTACGAGCAGTACTTC. This chain joins TRBV7-8 and TRBJ2-7, with 9 nucleotides matching TRBD2. The CDR3 contains 17 residues. V shed 5 bases and J 3 bases; nucleotides not matched to a gene: 14. Germline values: CDR1 SGHVS, CDR2 FQNEAQ.

The chain has TRBV7-2 and TRBJ1-6, with 8 bases fitting TRBD1. The trim removed 6 bases at V and 0 bases at J, leaving 4 bases unmatched. Germline CDR1 reads SGHTA; CDR2 reads FQGNSA. The CDR3 contains 16 residues. CDR3 loop: CASRYRGSSYNSPLHF. The DNA for the CDR3 is TGTGCCAGCAGGTACAGGGGGAGCTCCTATAATTCACCCCTCCACTTT.